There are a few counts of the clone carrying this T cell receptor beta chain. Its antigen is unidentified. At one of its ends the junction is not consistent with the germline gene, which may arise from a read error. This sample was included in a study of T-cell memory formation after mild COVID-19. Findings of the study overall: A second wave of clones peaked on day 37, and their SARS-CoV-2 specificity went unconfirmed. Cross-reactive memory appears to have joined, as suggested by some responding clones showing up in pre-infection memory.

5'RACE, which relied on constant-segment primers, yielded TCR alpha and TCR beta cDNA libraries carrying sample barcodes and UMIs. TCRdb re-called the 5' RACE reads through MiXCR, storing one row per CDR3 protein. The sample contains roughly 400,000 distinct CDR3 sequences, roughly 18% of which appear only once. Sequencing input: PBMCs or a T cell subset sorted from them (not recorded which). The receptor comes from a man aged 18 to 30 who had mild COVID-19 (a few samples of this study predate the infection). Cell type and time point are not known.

The CDR3 nucleotides are TGTGCCAGCACCTTGGACAGGGGGCTTTTCACCTACGAGCAGTACTTC. Its protein is CASTLDRGLFTYEQYF. V gene TRBV5-6 combines with J gene TRBJ2-7, with 11 bases identical to TRBD1. This CDR3 is built from 16 residues. Germline CDR1 and CDR2: SGHDT and YYEEEE.